This TCR beta chain was captured by sequencing in a study of regulatory T cells in long-lasting Graves disease. Sequencing libraries for TCR beta were prepared with iRepertoire HTBI primers and Arm-PCR of CDR3 regions. Each CDR3 protein is one row after TCRdb ran MiXCR on the multiplex PCR reads. The table includes around 460,000 distinct CDR3 sequences, 14% detected once. The CDR3 spans 21 residues. Germline lookup yields CDR1 SGHRS and CDR2 YFSETQ. V shed 1 base, J shed 8 bases, and the junction held 23 bases outside the gene matches. Many counts were recorded for this clonotype. Time point indicated: newly diagnosed GD, antithyroid drugs for less than 3 months. TCR sequences were obtained from RNA taken from PBMCs. This sample was also put to use in a study of T cells in Graves' hyperthyroidism and ophthalmopathy. As reported in that work: Exclusion of a patient resulted from uncontrolled infection, other autoimmune disease, pregnancy or lactation. HTBI primers were the set used in a first-round RT-PCR of the TCR CDR3. Before onset, ophthalmopathy was predicted by the model a median roughly 6.8 months earlier.

The sample consisted of peripheral blood mononuclear cells (PBMCs), taken at new diagnosis, from a patient treated with antithyroid drugs. The rearrangement links TRBV5-1 to TRBJ2-1, with 11 bases identical to TRBD2. This receptor was obtained from a woman aged 45-59 years with Graves disease. This chain's CDR3 is CASSLRPKLAGESLNWDEQFF. The CDR3 DNA is TGCGCCAGCAGCTTGCGCCCAAAACTAGCGGGAGAGAGTCTAAACTGGGATGAGCAGTTCTTC.